Listed below are T cell receptor beta chains from one sample, sequenced in a study of graft-versus-host responses after intestinal transplantation. Clones were sequenced by immunoSEQ multiplex PCR, and TCRdb holds only the in-frame ones, with some missing. The data contain around 100,000 clones, roughly 87% of them seen just once; the ten biggest clones take up over 0.75%. Their antigens are not known. The specimen was unstimulated CD4+ T cells sorted from spleen or lymph node cells, collected before transplant. The receptors shown here come from a human donor who was the organ donor for an intestinal transplant. Each CDR3 is given with its conserved first and last residue. A D gene is named only where the DNA matches it firmly. Expanded clones are given a class, and other clones once, few, many or no size at all.

>TRBV11-3|.|TRBJ2-5|.
CASSPRYQETQYF
TGTGCCAGCAGCCCCCGGTACCAAGAGACCCAGTACTTC
>TRBV7-9|.|TRBJ1-2|.
CASSLDPFGIRFPGYTF
TGTGCCAGCAGCTTAGATCCGTTTGGAATTCGTTTTCCCGGCTACACCTTC
>TRBV18|.|TRBJ1-1|.
CASSPPGSAPEAFF
TGTGCCAGCTCACCACCCGGGTCGGCCCCTGAAGCTTTCTTT
>TRBV19|TRBD2|TRBJ2-3|.
CASSSGGTLTDTQYF
TGTGCCAGTAGTTCCGGGGGGACCCTCACAGATACGCAGTATTTT
>TRBV30|.|TRBJ2-1|.
CAWSVRVMSNNEQFF
TGTGCCTGGAGTGTACGGGTGATGAGTAACAATGAGCAGTTCTTC
>TRBV11-1|TRBD2|TRBJ2-7|once
CASSLQGAGGYEQYF
TGTGCCAGCAGCCTACAGGGAGCGGGGGGCTACGAGCAGTACTTC
>TRBV11-2|.|TRBJ1-2|.
CASSSLGVANYGYTF
TGTGCCAGCAGTTCCCTGGGAGTGGCTAACTATGGCTACACCTTC
>TRBV6-4|.|TRBJ1-6|few
CASSDSARGVSPLHF
TGTGCCAGCAGTGACTCTGCCAGGGGTGTTTCACCCCTCCACTTT
>TRBV4-2|TRBD2|TRBJ2-7|.
CASSRHGSGGQLFEQYF
TGTGCCAGCAGCCGACACGGGAGCGGGGGCCAATTGTTCGAGCAGTACTTC
>TRBV11-2|.|TRBJ2-2|.
CASSYNPGRTGELFF
TGTGCCAGCAGCTACAACCCGGGACGGACCGGGGAGCTGTTTTTT
>TRBV4-1|TRBD1|TRBJ2-2|.
CASSQMGQGRTGELFF
TGCGCCAGCAGCCAAATGGGACAGGGACGCACCGGGGAGCTGTTTTTT
>TRBV27|TRBD2|TRBJ2-7|.
CASRPHGGTRAYEQYF
TGTGCCAGCAGGCCCCATGGGGGGACTAGAGCTTACGAGCAGTACTTC
>TRBV9|.|TRBJ2-3|.
CASSVGGGAGTDTQYF
TGTGCCAGCAGCGTAGGAGGGGGGGCGGGCACAGATACGCAGTATTTT
>TRBV5-1|.|TRBJ2-7|.
CASSWGSEQYF
TGCGCCAGCAGCTGGGGTTCCGAGCAGTACTTC